The 20 T cell receptor beta chains presented below share a single source sample, sequenced in a study of regulatory T cells in long-lasting Graves disease. Time point meaning: persistent/refractory GD, antithyroid drugs over 5 years with positive TRAb. The authors made the TCR library using RNA they extracted from PBMCs. iRepertoire HTBI primers and Arm-PCR of CDR3 regions built TCR beta libraries. MiXCR was run by TCRdb on the multiplex PCR reads, yielding one entry per CDR3 protein. The sample includes about 470,000 distinct CDR3 sequences, 20% to 25% of them seen just once. This material consisted of peripheral blood mononuclear cells (PBMCs), taken when the disease was refractory, from a patient treated with antithyroid drugs. All receptors derive from a female donor with Graves disease.

Comment on this clonotype: A much larger clone differs by one base, so this may be a read error. V is TRBV27 and J is TRBJ1-2, with D tentatively TRBD1 (5 bases). CDR3 length: 14 residues. Trimming left V 2 bases short and J 9 bases short, with 16 bases between. Germline V gene sequence: CDR1 MNHEY, CDR2 SMNVEV (reference sequence). The CDR3 loop is CASSLIRGTNCYTF. DNA of the CDR3: TGTGCCAGCAGTTTAATTCGGGGGACTAATTGCTACACCTTC.

This chain uses TRBV30 with TRBJ2-7, with 7 nucleotides matching TRBD2. Germline V gene sequence: CDR1 GTSNPN, CDR2 SVGIG (reference sequence). This CDR3 region has 15 residues. Trimming cost V 4 bases and J 4 bases; bases outside gene matches: 13. The CDR3 coding sequence is TGTGCCTGGATGAATCGGGGGGAGAAAGGGTACGAGCAGTACTTC. Translated: CAWMNRGEKGYEQYF.

This chain links TRBV10-3 with TRBJ2-5; D unresolved. CDR1 and CDR2 from the germline V gene are ENHRY and SYGVKD. V lost 6 bases to trimming and J lost 0 bases, with 8 bases between them. The CDR3 extends over 13 amino acids. CDR3 coding DNA: TGTGCCATCAGCGCGACCTACCAAGAGACCCAGTACTTC. Translated, it gives CAISATYQETQYF.

The chain recombines TRBV4-2 with TRBJ1-2, with TRBD1 matching over 8 bases. V dropped 2 bases and J dropped 7; count of bases not matched to a gene: 3. Germline V CDR1 and CDR2: LGHNA, YNFKEQ. The CDR3 covers 13 residues. CDR3 sequence: CASSQRTGIGYTF. In nucleotides, the CDR3 is TGTGCCAGCAGCCAACGGACAGGGATTGGCTACACCTTC.

Ten or more counts support this clonotype. The chain is built from TRBV20-1 and TRBJ2-7; D ambiguous. Germline values: CDR1 DFQATT, CDR2 SNEGSKA (reference sequence). The V end lost 3 bases, the J end lost 1 base, and 16 bases lay between the germline ends. The CDR3 is 15 residues long. CDR3: CSASGQVVGSYEQYF. The CDR3, as DNA: TGCAGTGCTAGTGGGCAGGTCGTAGGGTCCTACGAGCAGTACTTC.

Many counts were recorded for this clonotype. CDR3 sequence (DNA): TGTGCCAGCAGCTTAATCGGGGGCCAGGACTATGGCTACACCTTC. It codes for CASSLIGGQDYGYTF. The chain joins TRBV11-1 to TRBJ1-2; weak D call: TRBD1 (6 bases). Germline lookup yields CDR1 SGHAT and CDR2 FQDESV (reference sequence). Trimming pared 2 bases from V and 3 bases from J, leaving 13 bases between. CDR3 length: 15 residues.

The gene calls are TRBV7-9 and TRBJ2-7, with D possibly matching TRBD2 (6 bases). Germline CDR1 is SEHNR and CDR2 is FQNEAQ (reference sequence). There are 16 residues in the CDR3. V lost 4 bases, J lost 0 bases, and 16 bases lay in between. The CDR3 region is CASSSAGDGSSYEQYF. The CDR3 DNA sequence: TGTGCCAGCAGCTCGGCCGGGGACGGGAGCTCCTACGAGCAGTACTTC.

This clonotype was observed a few times. The chain joins TRBV18 to TRBJ1-4; no definite D call. Looked up from germline, CDR1 is KGHSH and CDR2 is LQKENI. V lost 3 bases to trimming and J lost 8 bases, with 16 bases between them. The CDR3 covers 15 residues. CDR3 coding DNA: TGTGCCAGCTCACCCGGAAAGGGAGGGAACGAAAAACTGTTTTTT. Its translation: CASSPGKGGNEKLFF.

The chain combines TRBV19 with TRBJ1-5; D perhaps matches TRBD1 (6 bases). This CDR3 region has 15 residues. Germline assignment: CDR1 LNHDA and CDR2 SQIVND (reference sequence). Trimming stripped 7 bases from V and 0 bases from J, with 13 bases between. CDR3 DNA: TGTGCCAGTACCGCCGGGACACCTAGCAATCAGCCCCAGCATTTT. Its translation: CASTAGTPSNQPQHF.

This clonotype was counted only a few times. The chain joins TRBV27 to TRBJ2-2; 8 positions match TRBD1. The CDR3 runs to 16 residues. J gave up 6 bases and V 5 bases, and 11 bases lay outside the gene matches. From germline, CDR1 is MNHEY and CDR2 SMNVEV (reference sequence). CDR3 sequence: CASSPRTGPRAGELFF. The CDR3 DNA follows: TGTGCCAGCAGTCCTCGGACAGGGCCAAGGGCCGGGGAGCTGTTTTTT.

The genes are TRBV7-3 and TRBJ2-5, with D possibly called TRBD1 or TRBD2 (5 bases each). The DNA matches TRBJ2-1 better at its end, which makes the J call doubtful. This CDR3 contains 14 residues. Germline assignment: CDR1 SGHTA and CDR2 FQGTGA. CDR3 nucleotides: TGTGCCAGCAGCCTGGGACCACGAGACAATGAGCAGTTCTTC. It translates to CASSLGPRDNEQFF.

The chain combines TRBV29-1 with TRBJ1-1; D is perhaps TRBD1 (6 bases). Trimming removed 6 bases from V and 8 bases from J, with 13 bases in between. Germline V lookup: CDR1 SQVTM, CDR2 ANQGSEA. The CDR3 extends over 11 amino acids. CDR3 in amino acids: CSVLRGTEAFF. The CDR3 DNA follows: TGCAGCGTCCTGCGTGGGACAGAAGCTTTCTTT.

The rearrangement joins TRBV11-3 to TRBJ2-3, with 10 bases fitting TRBD2. The length of the CDR3 is 16 residues. Losses at the gene ends were 5 bases for V and 2 bases for J; bases not matched to a gene: 7. The germline gives CDR1 SGHNT, CDR2 YENEEA. The CDR3 spells CASSAGTSATTDTQYF. For the CDR3, the DNA is TGTGCCAGCAGCGCCGGGACTAGCGCGACCACAGATACGCAGTATTTT.

The V and J genes are TRBV25-1 and TRBJ2-3, with D possibly matching TRBD2 (5 bases). CDR1 and CDR2 (germline): MGHDK, SYGVNS. This CDR3 comprises 13 residues. Trimming took off 8 bases at V and 1 base at J, with 10 bases between the two ends. CDR3 nucleotide sequence: TGTGCCAGCCAACTAGTGGGCACAGATACGCAGTATTTT. Amino acids: CASQLVGTDTQYF. The full variable domain, in which reference TRBV25-1 and TRBJ2-3 provide the parts outside the CDR3, is EADIYQTPRYLVIGTGKKITLECSQTMGHDKMYWYQQDPGMELHLIHYSYGVNSTEKGDLSSESTVSRIRTEHFPLTLESARPSHTSQYLCASQLVGTDTQYFGPGTRLTVL.

The chain employs TRBV3-1 and TRBJ2-7, with TRBD2 as a possible D gene (5 bases). The length of the CDR3 is 14 residues. V was pared by 4 bases and J by 4 bases, with 14 bases between. Germline CDR1 LGHDT, CDR2 YNNKEL (reference sequence). The CDR3 spells CASSPPTSGYEQYF. The CDR3 DNA reads as TGTGCCAGCAGCCCCCCGACAAGCGGTTACGAGCAGTACTTC.

The chain links TRBV12-3 or TRBV12-4 to TRBJ2-7; 8 bases align to TRBD1. Trimming at V came to 3 bases and at J to 6 bases, leaving 7 bases not matched to a gene. The CDR3 is 14 amino acids. This chain's CDR3 is CASSFRAGGLEQYF. The CDR3 nucleotides are TGTGCCAGCAGTTTTAGGGCAGGGGGCCTCGAGCAGTACTTC.

The chain uses TRBV7-8 and TRBJ1-5, with 10 nucleotides matching TRBD1. Germline CDR1 reads SGHVS; CDR2 reads FQNEAQ. This CDR3 region has 18 residues. After removal of 2 bases from V and 2 bases from J, the junction contained 9 bases not matched to a gene. The CDR3 DNA reads TGTGCCAGCAGCTTATATAGTTTGGGGACAGGGGGCAATCAGCCCCAGCATTTT. It codes for CASSLYSLGTGGNQPQHF.

This clonotype has just a few counts. V gene TRBV6-1 combines with J gene TRBJ1-1; no clear D gene. The germline V gene has CDR1 MNHNS and CDR2 SASEGT. V was cut by 3 bases and J by 1 base, with 6 bases left in between. The CDR3 runs 13 residues. CDR3 amino acids: CASSDAPNTEAFF. CDR3 in DNA: TGTGCCAGCAGTGACGCCCCGAACACTGAAGCTTTCTTT.

The chain carries TRBV7-9 and TRBJ2-5; D not certain. Germline lookup yields CDR1 SEHNR and CDR2 FQNEAQ (reference sequence). The CDR3 has 13 residues. Trimming shortened V by 8 bases and J by 2 bases, and 12 bases separated the two germline ends. CDR3 in amino acids: CASVSADQETQYF. CDR3 bases: TGTGCCAGCGTTTCGGCGGATCAAGAGACCCAGTACTTC.

This clonotype occurred many times. V and J are TRBV2 and TRBJ2-7, with 7 bases that match TRBD1. Germline values: CDR1 SNHLY, CDR2 FYNNEI. The CDR3 contains 14 residues. V lost 5 bases, J lost 3 bases, and 7 bases stayed unmatched. DNA for the CDR3: TGTGCCAGCAGTCCCATGACAGGGCACTACGAGCAGTACTTC. Amino acids: CASSPMTGHYEQYF.